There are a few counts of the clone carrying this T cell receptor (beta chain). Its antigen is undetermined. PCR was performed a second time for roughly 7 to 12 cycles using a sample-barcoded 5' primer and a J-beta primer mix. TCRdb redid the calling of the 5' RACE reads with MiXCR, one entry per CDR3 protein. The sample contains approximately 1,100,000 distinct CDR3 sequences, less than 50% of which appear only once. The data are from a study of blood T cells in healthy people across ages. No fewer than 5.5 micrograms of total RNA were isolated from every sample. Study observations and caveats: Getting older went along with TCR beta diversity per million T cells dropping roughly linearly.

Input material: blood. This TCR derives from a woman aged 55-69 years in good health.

CDR3 loop: CASSFGLAADEQYF. As DNA, the CDR3 is TGTGCCAGCAGTTTCGGACTAGCGGCAGACGAGCAGTACTTC. The chain carries TRBV7-9 and TRBJ2-7; 10 bases fit TRBD2. The V segment lost 6 bases and the J segment 5 bases; nucleotides outside the gene matches: 7. This CDR3 region has 14 residues. CDR1 SEHNR and CDR2 FQNEAQ come from the germline V gene (reference sequence).